Below are 30 T cell receptor beta chains sequenced from a single sample in a study of human T cells and chemical hapten exposure. TCRdb processed the RACE reads anew with MiXCR; each CDR3 protein has one entry. This table has some 45,000 distinct CDR3 sequences, 3.5% to 4.5% appearing once. Sample time point: healthy volunteer bleed at 2 weeks. The total RNA was obtained from whole blood that was not fractionated. The specimen sequenced was whole blood. The receptors here all came from a human donor in good health. Some clones in this sample may be carry-over from other donors' samples.

The chain combines TRBV20-1 with TRBJ2-1; D may be TRBD2 (6 bases). V was pared by 2 bases and J by 7 bases, with 24 bases between. Germline loops: CDR1 DFQATT, CDR2 SNEGSKA (reference sequence). The length of the CDR3 is 17 residues. CDR3 protein: CSARSRSSDSVGNEQFF. CDR3 DNA sequence: TGCAGTGCTAGAAGTAGGTCTAGCGATTCAGTAGGGAATGAGCAGTTCTTC.

Only a few counts were recorded for this clonotype. V gene TRBV7-2 combines with J gene TRBJ2-1, with D possibly matching TRBD1 (5 bases). CDR1 is SGHTA, CDR2 FQGNSA, per germline. This CDR3 is 14 amino acids long. V was trimmed by 1 base and J by 7 bases, leaving 11 bases between them. CDR3 DNA sequence: TGTGCCAGCAGCTTAGTGGGCAGGGTAAATGAGCAGTTCTTC. Its translation: CASSLVGRVNEQFF.

In this sample, this clonotype turned up many times. This sequence joins TRBV5-5 and TRBJ1-4, with D maybe TRBD1 (5 bases). The length of the CDR3 is 15 residues. Trimming left V 3 bases short and J 5 bases short, with 14 bases between. Germline loops: CDR1 SGHKS, CDR2 YYEKEE (reference sequence). CDR3 in DNA: TGTGCCAGCAGCTCTCTACCAGGGACGAATGAAAAACTGTTTTTT. It specifies CASSSLPGTNEKLFF.

This clonotype rates as medium-sized. This chain links TRBV6-2 or TRBV6-3 with TRBJ2-2, with 7 bases lining up with TRBD2. This CDR3 has 16 amino acids. V was clipped by 5 bases and J by 5 bases; unmatched bases: 11. Germline V gene data show CDR1 as MNHEY and CDR2 as SVGEGT. DNA for the CDR3: TGTGCCAGCAGTGATCGCGCGACTAGCCCTACCGGGGAGCTGTTTTTT. Its protein product is CASSDRATSPTGELFF.

This clonotype was seen many times. V usage is TRBV12-3 or TRBV12-4 and J usage is TRBJ1-1, with D perhaps matching TRBD1 (6 bases). The CDR3 has 16 residues. V shed 3 bases and J shed 1 base, with 15 bases lying between them. CDR3 bases: TGTGCCAGCAGTTTCGAGGGGGGATCCTGGAACACTGAAGCTTTCTTT. Residues: CASSFEGGSWNTEAFF.

This clonotype came up many times. The chain joins TRBV7-2 to TRBJ1-5; D ambiguous. Trimming left V 1 base short and J 1 base short, with 8 bases between. Germline V gives CDR1 SGHTA, CDR2 FQGNSA. The length of the CDR3 is 15 residues. As DNA, the CDR3 is TGTGCCAGCAGCTTAGAGGGATTGAGCAATCAGCCCCAGCATTTT. Its translation: CASSLEGLSNQPQHF.

Ten or more counts support this clonotype. The chain links TRBV28 to TRBJ2-7; D call uncertain. Germline lookup yields CDR1 MDHEN and CDR2 SYDVKM. V lost 7 bases and J 0 bases, leaving 16 bases between the germline ends. The CDR3 extends over 15 amino acids. The CDR3 region is CASNNHRFNSYEQYF. DNA for the CDR3: TGTGCCAGCAACAACCACAGATTCAACTCCTACGAGCAGTACTTC.

The table lists this clonotype with many counts. J is TRBJ2-5 and V is TRBV7-8, with 9 nucleotides matching TRBD1. The CDR3 is made up of 15 amino acids. Looked up from germline, CDR1 is SGHVS and CDR2 is FQNEAQ. V gave up 5 bases and J gave up 4 bases; unmatched junction bases: 8. For the CDR3, the DNA is TGTGCCAGCAGCCGGGACAGGGTGGTGAGAGAGACCCAGTACTTC. Amino acid sequence: CASSRDRVVRETQYF.

This clonotype has a count of ten or more. The chain is built from TRBV6-1 and TRBJ2-6; D call uncertain. The CDR3 length is 17 residues. The ends were cut back, 6 bases at V and 0 bases at J, with 15 bases in the middle. Looked up from germline, CDR1 is MNHNS and CDR2 is SASEGT. Here the CDR3 reads CASSRTAESSGANVLTF. In DNA, the CDR3 is TGTGCCAGCAGCAGGACGGCCGAATCCTCTGGGGCCAACGTCCTGACTTTC.

This clonotype was recorded a few times. The rearrangement uses TRBV5-1 and TRBJ1-5; D is unresolved. Trimming shortened V by 4 bases and J by 0 bases, and 5 bases separated the two germline ends. Germline V gives CDR1 SGHRS, CDR2 YFSETQ. This CDR3 region has 13 residues. This CDR3 reads CASSKDSNQPQHF. The CDR3 region has the DNA TGCGCCAGCAGCAAGGATAGCAATCAGCCCCAGCATTTT.

The V gene is TRBV5-4, the J gene TRBJ1-2; TRBD1 aligns across 9 bases. Trimming took 5 bases from V and 4 from J; bases not matched to a gene: 12. Germline loops: CDR1 SGHNT, CDR2 YYREEE (reference sequence). CDR3 length equals 16 residues. As DNA, the CDR3 is TGTGCCAGCAGATCGCGGCAGGACAGGGGCCCCTATGGCTACACCTTC. Protein: CASRSRQDRGPYGYTF.

This clonotype was detected many times. V usage is TRBV28 and J usage is TRBJ2-7; D uncertain. V was pared by 3 bases and J by 6 bases, with 12 bases between. Per germline, CDR1 MDHEN and CDR2 SYDVKM. The CDR3 is 13 amino acids. The CDR3 is CASSLGVRAEQYF. CDR3 bases: TGTGCCAGCAGTTTGGGCGTGAGAGCCGAGCAGTACTTC.

V usage is TRBV10-3 and J usage is TRBJ2-1, with D perhaps matching TRBD2 (6 bases). The CDR3 is made up of 15 amino acids. Trimming took off 3 bases at V and 1 base at J, with 10 bases between the two ends. Germline lookup yields CDR1 ENHRY and CDR2 SYGVKD. CDR3 DNA: TGTGCCATCAGTGATCGCGGGGTGTCCTACAATGAGCAGTTCTTC. It is translated as CAISDRGVSYNEQFF.

The table lists this clonotype with many counts. The V gene is TRBV13, the J gene TRBJ1-6; no clear D gene. CDR3 length: 11 amino acids. V lost 1 base, J lost 15 bases, and 7 bases lay in between. From germline, CDR1 is PRHDT and CDR2 FYEKMQ (reference sequence). CDR3 protein: CASSLDDRLHF. For the CDR3, the DNA is TGTGCCAGCAGCTTAGATGATCGCCTCCACTTT.

There are a few counts of this clonotype. J is TRBJ1-2 and V is TRBV5-4; TRBD1 matches at 7 bases. The CDR3 sequence is 15 residues long. V was pared by 3 bases and J by 8 bases, with 13 bases of the junction left unmatched. Per germline, CDR1 SGHNT and CDR2 YYREEE (reference sequence). The CDR3 bases are TGTGCCAGCAGCTCGACCCTACAGGGGAAACGAGGCTACACCTTC. Translating it yields CASSSTLQGKRGYTF.

The table lists this clonotype with many counts. The V and J genes are TRBV4-1 and TRBJ2-3, with TRBD2 as a possible D gene (5 bases). Deletions cut 2 bases from V and 1 base from J, with 13 bases between. Germline-derived CDR1 and CDR2 are MGHRA and YSYEKL. CDR3 length equals 16 residues. CDR3 nucleotide sequence: TGCGCCAGCAGCCAACCCGGGGTTAGCGGCACAGATACGCAGTATTTT. Residues: CASSQPGVSGTDTQYF.

Many counts were recorded for this clonotype. The chain links TRBV12-5 to TRBJ1-2, with 7 bases lining up with TRBD1. CDR3 length: 13 residues. Trimming at V came to 5 bases and at J to 6 bases, leaving 6 bases not matched to a gene. Germline lookup yields CDR1 LGHNT and CDR2 FRNRAP. CDR3 residues: CASGPTGVNGYTF. CDR3 in DNA: TGTGCTAGTGGTCCTACAGGGGTAAATGGCTACACCTTC.

This clonotype was detected many times. The gene calls are TRBV20-1 and TRBJ2-4, with 7 bases lining up with TRBD1. The CDR3 sequence is 14 residues long. Per germline, CDR1 DFQATT and CDR2 SNEGSKA (reference sequence). The V segment lost 5 bases and the J segment 0 bases; nucleotides outside the gene matches: 4. The CDR3 sequence: CSAQTGIAKNIQYF. The CDR3 DNA follows: TGCAGTGCTCAGACAGGGATAGCCAAAAACATTCAGTACTTC.

This clonotype has at least ten counts. The chain links TRBV7-3 to TRBJ1-1, with D tentatively TRBD1 (5 bases). The germline V gene has CDR1 SGHTA and CDR2 FQGTGA. This CDR3 region has 13 residues. V was cut by 4 bases and J by 4 bases, with 10 bases left in between. CDR3 residues: CASSSSGLTEAFF. For the CDR3, the DNA is TGTGCCAGCAGCTCCTCAGGGCTCACTGAAGCTTTCTTT.

This clonotype showed up many times. The rearrangement links TRBV11-2 to TRBJ2-4; TRBD2 aligns across 7 bases. The CDR3 contains 17 residues. V lost 5 bases and J lost 9; bases outside the gene matches: 19. Germline loops: CDR1 SGHAT, CDR2 FQNNGV. CDR3 sequence (DNA): TGTGCCAGCAGCCCCGGAGGTGCGGGAGTAGGGAAGGGCATTCAGTACTTC. It codes for CASSPGGAGVGKGIQYF. The variable domain in full, with the rest retrieved from reference TRBV11-2 and TRBJ2-4, is EAGVAQSPRYKIIEKRQSVAFWCNPISGHATLYWYQQILGQGPKLLIQFQNNGVVDDSQLPKDRFSAERLKGVDSTLKIQPAKLEDSAVYLCASSPGGAGVGKGIQYFGAGTRLSVL.

In this sample, this clonotype turned up a few times. CDR3 loop: CATSDPRTPKGNEQFF. As DNA, the CDR3 is TGTGCCACCAGTGATCCTCGGACCCCCAAGGGGAATGAGCAGTTCTTC. V is TRBV24-1 and J is TRBJ2-1, with D possibly being TRBD1 (5 bases). The V and J ends lost 3 bases and 7 bases respectively, with 18 bases between them. Germline-derived CDR1 and CDR2 are KGHDR and SFDVKD. The CDR3 sequence is 16 residues long.

This clonotype was found many times. V and J are TRBV30 and TRBJ2-5; 7 bases are a match to TRBD2. Germline V gene lookup returns CDR1 GTSNPN and CDR2 SVGIG (reference sequence). The V and J ends lost 2 bases and 4 bases, in that order; junction bases with no gene match: 7. The CDR3 totals 14 residues. The CDR3 sequence: CAWSRAGEGETQYF. CDR3 DNA sequence: TGTGCCTGGAGTCGGGCGGGAGAGGGAGAGACCCAGTACTTC.

This clonotype occurred many times. This chain uses TRBV5-6 with TRBJ1-1, with TRBD1 matching 7 bases. V trimming: 1 base; J trimming: 4 bases; junction bases outside the gene matches: 7. Looked up from germline, CDR1 is SGHDT and CDR2 is YYEEEE. CDR3 size: 15 residues. CDR3: CASSLLPGGFTEAFF. The CDR3 DNA reads TGTGCCAGCAGCTTGCTGCCAGGGGGATTCACTGAAGCTTTCTTT.

This clonotype was counted many times. The chain links TRBV20-1 to TRBJ2-6, with D hard to call. Germline loops: CDR1 DFQATT, CDR2 SNEGSKA (reference sequence). Deletions cut 5 bases from V and 1 base from J, with 3 bases between. This CDR3 comprises 12 residues. The CDR3 region is CSAGSGANVLTF. CDR3 in DNA: TGCAGTGCTGGGTCTGGGGCCAACGTCCTGACTTTC.

The chain uses TRBV5-4 and TRBJ1-1; D may be TRBD1 (6 bases). The germline V gene encodes CDR1 SGHNT and CDR2 YYREEE (reference sequence). The CDR3 loop spans 15 amino acids. V gave up 3 bases and J gave up 5 bases, with 17 bases separating them. The CDR3 sequence: CASSSPRGAWTEAFF. CDR3 coding DNA: TGTGCCAGCAGCTCCCCGAGGGGGGCATGGACTGAAGCTTTCTTT.

This clonotype came up many times. V and J are TRBV4-1 and TRBJ2-7, with no clear D. The ends were cut back, 1 base at V and 1 base at J, with 11 bases in the middle. Germline V lookup: CDR1 MGHRA, CDR2 YSYEKL. CDR3 size: 15 residues. CDR3 sequence reads: CASSQVADGSYEQYF. DNA for the CDR3: TGCGCCAGCAGCCAAGTGGCCGACGGTTCCTACGAGCAGTACTTC.

In its sample, this clonotype was seen a few times. The chain recombines TRBV29-1 with TRBJ2-1; tentative D call: TRBD2 (5 bases). CDR3 size: 13 residues. The germline CDR1 and CDR2 sequences are SQVTM and ANQGSEA. V was clipped by 6 bases and J by 7 bases, with 16 bases between them. For the CDR3, the DNA is TGCAGCGTGAGGGTCCGGGCCGGGAATGAGCAGTTCTTC. This sequence encodes CSVRVRAGNEQFF.

This clonotype was found many times. The rearrangement links TRBV29-1 to TRBJ2-7; D perhaps matches TRBD1 (6 bases). Trimming removed 4 bases at V and 4 bases at J, with 14 bases between. The germline gives CDR1 SQVTM, CDR2 ANQGSEA. CDR3 size: 13 residues. CDR3 in DNA: TGCAGCGTTGCCCGTTTGGGGGCATACGAGCAGTACTTC. This gives the protein CSVARLGAYEQYF.

This clonotype was observed a few times. The J gene is TRBJ2-3, the V gene TRBV30; 8 positions agree with TRBD1. The V gene end was trimmed by 1 base and the J gene end by 6 bases; junction bases not matched to a gene: 9. The CDR3 sequence is 15 residues long. In germline, CDR1 is GTSNPN, CDR2 SVGIG (reference sequence). The CDR3, as DNA: TGTGCCTGGAGTGGCGGGACAGGCCCCGGGGATACGCAGTATTTT. Protein sequence: CAWSGGTGPGDTQYF.

This clonotype was picked up many times. V gene TRBV30 combines with J gene TRBJ1-2; 8 bases align to TRBD1. CDR1 and CDR2 from the germline V gene are GTSNPN and SVGIG (reference sequence). The CDR3 consists of 13 residues. The ends lost 3 bases at V and 7 bases at J; junction bases unmatched: 7. For the CDR3, the DNA is TGTGCCTGGAGGGTAGGACAGGGCGGTGGCTACACCTTC. The encoded protein is CAWRVGQGGGYTF.